These T cell receptor beta chains were read from a single sample in a study of control samples from healthy donors and cancer patients. Sequenced by immunoSEQ multiplex PCR; TCRdb stores in-frame clones only, minus some. The sample consists of 100,000 to 150,000 clones, approximately 90% of them appearing once. What was sequenced was blood. These TCRs come from a woman in her fifties or sixties in good health. Each CDR3 is given with its conserved first and last residue. The order of the fields is clone size, V gene, D gene, J gene, CDR3 protein, CDR3 DNA. D genes are given only for firm matches. The size of a clone is reported for some rows only, either as once, few or many, or as a class for expanded clones.

NA,TRBV10-3,NA,TRBJ2-5,CAISDGSQETQYF,TGTGCCATCAGTGACGGAAGCCAGGAGACCCAGTACTTC
NA,TRBV7-9,NA,TRBJ2-5,CASSPFRGRANQETQYF,TGTGCCAGCAGCCCCTTCAGGGGGAGGGCCAACCAAGAGACCCAGTACTTC
NA,TRBV13,TRBD1,TRBJ1-6,CASSAIGTGGANSPLHF,TGTGCCAGCAGCGCGATCGGGACAGGGGGGGCGAATTCACCCCTCCACTTT
NA,TRBV19,NA,TRBJ1-3,CASSRAGTDSGNTIYF,TGTGCCAGTAGTAGGGCCGGGACCGACTCTGGAAACACCATATATTTT
NA,TRBV6-4,NA,TRBJ1-1,CASSDSYRGTEAFF,TGTGCCAGCAGTGACTCCTATCGGGGTACTGAAGCTTTCTTT
once,TRBV4-1,TRBD2,TRBJ2-7,CASSQTSGYEQYF,TGCGCCAGCAGCCAAACTAGCGGCTACGAGCAGTACTTC
NA,TRBV19,TRBD2,TRBJ2-1,CASNWRASGGTYNEQFF,TGTGCCAGTAACTGGCGGGCTAGCGGGGGAACCTACAATGAGCAGTTCTTC
once,TRBV28,TRBD2,TRBJ2-7,CASTRGGLASYEQYF,TGTGCCAGCACCCGGGGGGGACTAGCTTCCTACGAGCAGTACTTC
NA,TRBV2,NA,TRBJ2-3,CASREKWMGTDTQYF,TGTGCCAGCAGAGAAAAATGGATGGGCACAGATACGCAGTATTTT
NA,TRBV5-1,TRBD1,TRBJ1-1,CASSSKTGPNTEAFF,TGCGCCAGCAGCTCAAAGACAGGGCCGAACACTGAAGCTTTCTTT
NA,TRBV5-1,TRBD1,TRBJ2-3,CASSSGQEGTDTQYF,TGCGCCAGCAGCTCCGGACAGGAAGGCACAGATACGCAGTATTTT
NA,TRBV10-3,NA,TRBJ2-1,CAIGGMHEQFF,TGTGCCATCGGGGGGATGCATGAGCAGTTCTTC
NA,TRBV28,NA,TRBJ1-4,CASSITESATNEKLFF,TGTGCCAGCAGCATAACAGAATCTGCAACTAATGAAAAACTGTTTTTT
NA,TRBV3-1/TRBV3-2,TRBD1,TRBJ2-7,CASSYGTGTYEQYF,TGTGCCAGCAGCTACGGGACAGGGACCTACGAGCAGTACTTC
NA,TRBV10-3,NA,TRBJ2-1,CAISERAVNNNEQFF,TGTGCCATCAGTGAGCGGGCGGTAAATAACAATGAGCAGTTCTTC
NA,TRBV2,NA,TRBJ2-5,CASSKEVGQDVTQYF,TGTGCCAGCAGCAAAGAGGTGGGGCAGGATGTGACCCAGTACTTC
NA,TRBV5-4,NA,TRBJ2-6,CASSKQGSGANVLTF,TGTGCCAGCAGCAAACAGGGCTCTGGGGCCAACGTCCTGACTTTC
NA,TRBV9,NA,TRBJ1-3,CASSPQSSGNTIYF,TGTGCCAGCAGCCCACAGAGCTCTGGAAACACCATATATTTT
NA,TRBV2,TRBD1,TRBJ1-1,CASTQGEGTEAFF,TGTGCCAGTACACAGGGGGAAGGCACTGAAGCTTTCTTT
once,TRBV27,NA,TRBJ1-1,CASSLSPGSPYTEAFF,TGTGCCAGCAGTTTATCCCCGGGGTCTCCCTACACTGAAGCTTTCTTT
NA,TRBV28,TRBD1,TRBJ1-2,CASRPQTGAYGYTF,TGTGCCAGCAGACCCCAGACAGGGGCCTATGGCTACACCTTC
NA,TRBV19,NA,TRBJ1-5,CASSIERSDQPQHF,TGTGCCAGTAGTATTGAGAGATCGGATCAGCCCCAGCATTTT
NA,TRBV2,NA,TRBJ2-7,CASRYTGAYEQYF,TGTGCCAGCAGATATACGGGGGCCTACGAGCAGTACTTC
once,TRBV19,NA,TRBJ1-3,CASRPAGSSGNTIYF,TGTGCCAGCCGACCGGCCGGGAGCTCTGGAAACACCATATATTTT
NA,TRBV28,NA,TRBJ1-2,CASSSYGYTF,TGTGCCAGCAGCTCATATGGCTACACCTTC
NA,TRBV5-5,NA,TRBJ1-1,CASSLYTLADTEAFF,TGTGCCAGCAGCTTGTACACTCTAGCCGACACTGAAGCTTTCTTT